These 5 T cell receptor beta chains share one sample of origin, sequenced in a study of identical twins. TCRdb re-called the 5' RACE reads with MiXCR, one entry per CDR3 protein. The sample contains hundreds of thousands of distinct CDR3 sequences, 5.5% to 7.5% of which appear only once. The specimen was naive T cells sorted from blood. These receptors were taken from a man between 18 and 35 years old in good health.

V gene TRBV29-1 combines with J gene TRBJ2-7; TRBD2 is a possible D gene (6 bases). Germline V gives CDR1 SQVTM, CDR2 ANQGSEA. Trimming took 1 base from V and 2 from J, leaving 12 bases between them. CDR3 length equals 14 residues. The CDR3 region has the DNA TGCAGCGTTGAAGTCGGAGGGGTTCCCTACGAGCAGTACTTC. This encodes CSVEVGGVPYEQYF.

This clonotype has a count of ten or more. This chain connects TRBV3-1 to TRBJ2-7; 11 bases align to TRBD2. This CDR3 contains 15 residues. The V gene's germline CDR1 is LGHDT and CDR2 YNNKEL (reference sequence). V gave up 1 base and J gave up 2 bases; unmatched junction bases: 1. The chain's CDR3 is CASSQGLAGPYEQYV. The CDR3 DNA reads TGTGCCAGCAGCCAAGGACTAGCGGGACCCTACGAGCAGTACGTC.

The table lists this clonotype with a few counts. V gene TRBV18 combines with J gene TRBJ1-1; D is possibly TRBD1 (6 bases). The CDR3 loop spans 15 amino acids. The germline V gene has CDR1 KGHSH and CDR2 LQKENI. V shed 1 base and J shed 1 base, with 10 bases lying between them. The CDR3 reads CASSPRSQGNTEAFF. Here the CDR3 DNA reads TGTGCCAGCTCACCACGGTCACAGGGGAACACTGAAGCTTTCTTT.

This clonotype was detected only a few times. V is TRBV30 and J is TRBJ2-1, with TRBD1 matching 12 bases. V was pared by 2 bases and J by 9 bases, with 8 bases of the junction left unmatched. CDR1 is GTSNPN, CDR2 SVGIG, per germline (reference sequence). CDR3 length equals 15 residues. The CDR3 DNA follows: TGTGCCTGGAGTAAGGGACAGGGGGCGCTCGGTGAGCAGTTCTTC. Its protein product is CAWSKGQGALGEQFF. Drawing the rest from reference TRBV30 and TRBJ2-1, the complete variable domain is SQTIHQWPATLVQPVGSPLSLECTVEGTSNPNLYWYRQAAGRGLQLLFYSVGIGQISSEVPQNLSASRPQDRQFILSSKKLLLSDSGFYLCAWSKGQGALGEQFFGPGTRLTVL.

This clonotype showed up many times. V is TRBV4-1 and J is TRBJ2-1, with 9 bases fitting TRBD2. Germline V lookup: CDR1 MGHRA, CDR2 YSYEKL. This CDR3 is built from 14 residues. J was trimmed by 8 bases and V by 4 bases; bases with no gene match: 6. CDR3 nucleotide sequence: TGCGCCAGCAGCCCTAGCGGGACGGGCGATGAGCAGTTCTTC. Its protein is CASSPSGTGDEQFF.